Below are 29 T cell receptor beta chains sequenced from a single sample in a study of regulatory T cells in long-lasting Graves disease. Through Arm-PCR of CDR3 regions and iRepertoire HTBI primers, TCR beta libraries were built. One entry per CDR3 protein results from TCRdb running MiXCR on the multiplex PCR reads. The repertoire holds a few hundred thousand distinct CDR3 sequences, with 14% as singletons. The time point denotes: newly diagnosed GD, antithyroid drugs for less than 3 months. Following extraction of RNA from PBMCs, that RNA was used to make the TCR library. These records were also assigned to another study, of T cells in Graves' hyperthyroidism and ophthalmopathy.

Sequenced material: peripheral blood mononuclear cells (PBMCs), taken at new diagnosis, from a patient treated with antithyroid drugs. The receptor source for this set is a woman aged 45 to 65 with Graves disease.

For the CDR3, the DNA is TGTGCCAGCAGTTTATCGACGGGTACCGGGGAGCTGTTTTTT. This gives the protein CASSLSTGTGELFF. This chain links TRBV27 with TRBJ2-2, with unresolved D. CDR3 size: 14 residues. Germline V gives CDR1 MNHEY, CDR2 SMNVEV (reference sequence). V lost 0 bases, J lost 5 bases, and 7 bases lay in between.

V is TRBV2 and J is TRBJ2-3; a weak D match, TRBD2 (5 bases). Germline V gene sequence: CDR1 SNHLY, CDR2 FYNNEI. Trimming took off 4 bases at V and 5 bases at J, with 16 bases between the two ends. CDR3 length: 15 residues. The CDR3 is CASSARVPGVDTQYF. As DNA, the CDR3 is TGTGCCAGCAGTGCCCGGGTCCCCGGGGTAGATACGCAGTATTTT. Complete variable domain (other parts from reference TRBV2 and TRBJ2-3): EPEVTQTPSHQVTQMGQEVILRCVPISNHLYFYWYRQILGQKVEFLVSFYNNEISEKSEIFDDQFSVERPDGSNFTLKIRSTKLEDSAMYFCASSARVPGVDTQYFGPGTRLTVL.

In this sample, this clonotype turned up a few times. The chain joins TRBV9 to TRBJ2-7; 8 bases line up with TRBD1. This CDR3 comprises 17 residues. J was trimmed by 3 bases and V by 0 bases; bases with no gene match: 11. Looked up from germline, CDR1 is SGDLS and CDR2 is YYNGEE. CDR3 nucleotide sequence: TGTGCCAGCAGCGTAGATGAGGGGCAGGGGGCGTACTACGAGCAGTACTTC. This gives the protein CASSVDEGQGAYYEQYF.

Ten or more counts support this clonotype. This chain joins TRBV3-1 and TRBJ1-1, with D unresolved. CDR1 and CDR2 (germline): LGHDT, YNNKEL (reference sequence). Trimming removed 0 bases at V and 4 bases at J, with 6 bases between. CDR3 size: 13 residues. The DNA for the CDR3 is TGTGCCAGCAGCCAAGACAAAGGCACTGAAGCTTTCTTT. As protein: CASSQDKGTEAFF. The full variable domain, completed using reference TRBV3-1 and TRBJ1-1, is DTAVSQTPKYLVTQMGNDKSIKCEQNLGHDTMYWYKQDSKKFLKIMFSYNNKELIINETVPNRFSPKSPDKAHLNLHINSLELGDSAVYFCASSQDKGTEAFFGQGTRLTVV.

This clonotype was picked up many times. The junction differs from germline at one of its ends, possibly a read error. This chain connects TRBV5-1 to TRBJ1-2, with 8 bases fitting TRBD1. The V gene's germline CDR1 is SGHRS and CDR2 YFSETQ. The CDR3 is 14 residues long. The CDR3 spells CASRLGDRNYGYTF. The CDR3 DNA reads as TGCGCCAGCAGATTGGGGGACAGGAATTATGGCTACACCTTC. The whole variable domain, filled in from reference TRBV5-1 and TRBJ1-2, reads KAGVTQTPRYLIKTRGQQVTLSCSPISGHRSVSWYQQTPGQGLQFLFEYFSETQRNKGNFPGRFSGRQFSNSRSEMNVSTLELGDSALYLCASRLGDRNYGYTFGSGTRLTVV.

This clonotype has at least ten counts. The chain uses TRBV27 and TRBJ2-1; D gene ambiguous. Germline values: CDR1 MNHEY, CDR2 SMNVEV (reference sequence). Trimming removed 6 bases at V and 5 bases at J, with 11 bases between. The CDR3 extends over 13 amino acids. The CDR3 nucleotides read TGTGCCAGCAGCTTAACCCAGAACAATGAGCAGTTCTTC. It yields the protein CASSLTQNNEQFF.

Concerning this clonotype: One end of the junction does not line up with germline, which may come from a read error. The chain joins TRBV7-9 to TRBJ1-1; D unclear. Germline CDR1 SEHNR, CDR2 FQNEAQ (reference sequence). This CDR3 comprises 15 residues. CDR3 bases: TGTGCCAGCAGCTTAGTATTGGGTTACAGCACTGAAGCTTTGTTT. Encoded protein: CASSLVLGYSTEALF.

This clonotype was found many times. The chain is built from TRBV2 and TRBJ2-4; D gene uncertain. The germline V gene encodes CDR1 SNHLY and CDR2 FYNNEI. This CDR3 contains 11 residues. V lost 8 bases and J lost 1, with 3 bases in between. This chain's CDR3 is CASSAKNIQYF. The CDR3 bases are TGTGCCAGCTCCGCCAAAAACATTCAGTACTTC.

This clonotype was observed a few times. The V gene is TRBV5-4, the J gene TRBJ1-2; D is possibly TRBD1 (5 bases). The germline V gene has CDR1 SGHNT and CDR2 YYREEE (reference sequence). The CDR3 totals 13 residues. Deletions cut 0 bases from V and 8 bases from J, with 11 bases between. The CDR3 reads CASSLAEGSGYTF. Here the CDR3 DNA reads TGTGCCAGCAGCTTGGCCGAGGGGTCGGGCTACACCTTC.

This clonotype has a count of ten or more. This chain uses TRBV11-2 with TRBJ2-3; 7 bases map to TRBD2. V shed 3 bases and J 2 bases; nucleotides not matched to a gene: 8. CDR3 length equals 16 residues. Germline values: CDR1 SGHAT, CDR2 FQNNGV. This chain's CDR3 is CASSFRASGYTDTQYF. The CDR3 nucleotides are TGTGCCAGCAGCTTTAGGGCTAGCGGATACACAGATACGCAGTATTTT.

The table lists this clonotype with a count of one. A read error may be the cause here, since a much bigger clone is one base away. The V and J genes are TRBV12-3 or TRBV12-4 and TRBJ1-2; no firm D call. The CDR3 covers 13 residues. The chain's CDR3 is CTSSLSTVYGYTF. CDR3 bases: TGTACCAGCAGTTTATCGACCGTCTATGGCTACACCTTC.

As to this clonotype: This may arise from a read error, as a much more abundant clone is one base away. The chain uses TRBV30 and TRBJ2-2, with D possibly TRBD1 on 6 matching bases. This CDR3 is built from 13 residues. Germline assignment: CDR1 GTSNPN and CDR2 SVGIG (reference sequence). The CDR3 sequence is CVWRTVNTGELFF. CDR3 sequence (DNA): TGTGTCTGGAGGACAGTAAACACCGGGGAGCTGTTTTTT.

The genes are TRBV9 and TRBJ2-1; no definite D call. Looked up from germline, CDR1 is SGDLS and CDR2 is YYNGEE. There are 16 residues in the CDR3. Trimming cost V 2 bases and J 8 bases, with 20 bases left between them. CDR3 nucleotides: TGTGCCAGCAGCGTTACCGCCGGGTTAAGAGTGGATGAGCAGTTCTTC. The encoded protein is CASSVTAGLRVDEQFF.

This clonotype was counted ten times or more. The DNA of the CDR3 is TGCGCCAGCAGCCAGGACGTCCAGGTCAACGAGCAGTACTTC. This translates into CASSQDVQVNEQYF. The chain is built from TRBV5-1 and TRBJ2-7, with D uncertain. CDR1 and CDR2 from the germline V gene are SGHRS and YFSETQ. The CDR3 has 14 amino acids. The V end was cut by 4 bases, the J end by 5 bases, with 16 bases between. Full variable domain (missing parts from reference TRBV5-1 and TRBJ2-7): KAGVTQTPRYLIKTRGQQVTLSCSPISGHRSVSWYQQTPGQGLQFLFEYFSETQRNKGNFPGRFSGRQFSNSRSEMNVSTLELGDSALYLCASSQDVQVNEQYFGPGTRLTVT.

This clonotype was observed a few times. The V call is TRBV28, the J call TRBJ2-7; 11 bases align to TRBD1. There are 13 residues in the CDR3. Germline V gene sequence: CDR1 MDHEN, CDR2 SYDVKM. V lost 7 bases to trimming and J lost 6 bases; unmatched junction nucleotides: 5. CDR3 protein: CASTDRGPLEQYF. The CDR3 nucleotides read TGTGCCAGCACGGACAGGGGGCCTCTCGAGCAGTACTTC.

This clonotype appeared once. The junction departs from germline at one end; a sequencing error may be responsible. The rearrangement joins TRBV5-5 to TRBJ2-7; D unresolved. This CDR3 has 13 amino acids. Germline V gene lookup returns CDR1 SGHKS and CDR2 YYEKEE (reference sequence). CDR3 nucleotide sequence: TGTGCCAGCAGCTTGGGGGTCTCCTACGAGCAGGACTTC. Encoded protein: CASSLGVSYEQDF. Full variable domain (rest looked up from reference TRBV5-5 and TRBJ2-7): DAGVTQSPTHLIKTRGQQVTLRCSPISGHKSVSWYQQVLGQGPQFIFQYYEKEERGRGNFPDRFSARQFPNYSSELNVNALLLGDSALYLCASSLGVSYEQDFGPGTRLTVT.

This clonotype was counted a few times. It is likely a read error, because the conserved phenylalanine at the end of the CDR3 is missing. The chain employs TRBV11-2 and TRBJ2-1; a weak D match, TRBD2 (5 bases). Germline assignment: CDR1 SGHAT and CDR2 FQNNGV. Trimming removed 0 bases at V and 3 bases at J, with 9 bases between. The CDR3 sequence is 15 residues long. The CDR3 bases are TGTGCCAGCAGCTTAGATCCCGGGGACTACAATGAGCAGTTCCTC. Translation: CASSLDPGDYNEQFL.

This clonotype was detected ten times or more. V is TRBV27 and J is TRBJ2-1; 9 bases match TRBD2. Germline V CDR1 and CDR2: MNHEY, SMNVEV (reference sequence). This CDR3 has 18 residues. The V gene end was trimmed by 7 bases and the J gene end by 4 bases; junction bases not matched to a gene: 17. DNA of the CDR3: TGTGCCAGCACCCTGGTTGGTAGCGGGGGCCCAGGTTACAATGAGCAGTTCTTC. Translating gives CASTLVGSGGPGYNEQFF.

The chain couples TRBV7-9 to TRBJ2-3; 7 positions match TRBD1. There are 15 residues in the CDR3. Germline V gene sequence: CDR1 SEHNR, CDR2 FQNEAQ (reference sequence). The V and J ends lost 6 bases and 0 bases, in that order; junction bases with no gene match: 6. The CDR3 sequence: CASRRDRGSTDTQYF. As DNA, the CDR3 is TGTGCCAGCAGAAGGGACAGAGGGAGCACAGATACGCAGTATTTT.

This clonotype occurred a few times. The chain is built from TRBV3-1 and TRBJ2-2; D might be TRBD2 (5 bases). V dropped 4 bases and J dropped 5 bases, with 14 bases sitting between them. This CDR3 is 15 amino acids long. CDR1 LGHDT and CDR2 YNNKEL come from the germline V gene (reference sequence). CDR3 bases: TGTGCCAGCAGCCCCTCGGGATACCATACCGGGGAGCTGTTTTTT. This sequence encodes CASSPSGYHTGELFF.

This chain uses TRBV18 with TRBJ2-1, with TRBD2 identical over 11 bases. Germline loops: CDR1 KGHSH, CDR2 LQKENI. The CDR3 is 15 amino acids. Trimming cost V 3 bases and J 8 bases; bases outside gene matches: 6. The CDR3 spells CASSPQTSGTDEQFF. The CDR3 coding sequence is TGTGCCAGCTCACCGCAGACTAGCGGGACCGATGAGCAGTTCTTC.

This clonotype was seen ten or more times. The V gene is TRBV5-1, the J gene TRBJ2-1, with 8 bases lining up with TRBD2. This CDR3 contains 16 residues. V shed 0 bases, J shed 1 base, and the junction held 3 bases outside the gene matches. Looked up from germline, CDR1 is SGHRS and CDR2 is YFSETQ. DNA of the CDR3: TGCGCCAGCAGCTTGGGGCCTAGCGGGTCCTACAATGAGCAGTTCTTC. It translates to CASSLGPSGSYNEQFF.

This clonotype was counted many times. The CDR3 nucleotides read TGTGCCAGCAGCCAAGAAGCCCTAGAAGAGACCCAGTACTTC. Protein: CASSQEALEETQYF. This chain links TRBV3-1 with TRBJ2-5; D unclear. Germline values: CDR1 LGHDT, CDR2 YNNKEL (reference sequence). V was cut by 0 bases and J by 3 bases, with 8 bases left in between. The CDR3 runs to 14 residues.

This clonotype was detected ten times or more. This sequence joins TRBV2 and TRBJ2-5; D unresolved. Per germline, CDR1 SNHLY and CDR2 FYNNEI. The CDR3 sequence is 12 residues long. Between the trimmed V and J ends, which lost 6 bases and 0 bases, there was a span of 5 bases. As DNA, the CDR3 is TGTGCCAGCAGGGGCAACCAAGAGACCCAGTACTTC. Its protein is CASRGNQETQYF.

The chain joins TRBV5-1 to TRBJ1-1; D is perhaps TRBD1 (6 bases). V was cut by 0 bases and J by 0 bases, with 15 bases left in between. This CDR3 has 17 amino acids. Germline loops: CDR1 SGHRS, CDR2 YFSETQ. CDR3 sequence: CASSLVYGGRMNTEAFF. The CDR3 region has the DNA TGCGCCAGCAGCTTGGTCTATGGGGGGCGAATGAACACTGAAGCTTTCTTT.

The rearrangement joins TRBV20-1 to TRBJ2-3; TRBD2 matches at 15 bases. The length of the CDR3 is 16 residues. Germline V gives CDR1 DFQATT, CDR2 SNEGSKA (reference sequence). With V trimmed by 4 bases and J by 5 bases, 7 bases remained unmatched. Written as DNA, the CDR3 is TGCAGTGCTACGCGGACTAGCGGGAGGGCCAGAGATACGCAGTATTTT. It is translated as CSATRTSGRARDTQYF.

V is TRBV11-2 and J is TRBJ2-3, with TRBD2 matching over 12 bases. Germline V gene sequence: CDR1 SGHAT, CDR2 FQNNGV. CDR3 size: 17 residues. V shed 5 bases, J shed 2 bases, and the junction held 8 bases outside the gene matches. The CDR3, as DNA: TGTGCCAGCAGCCCGAGGACTAGCGGGACTCACACAGATACGCAGTATTTT. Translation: CASSPRTSGTHTDTQYF.

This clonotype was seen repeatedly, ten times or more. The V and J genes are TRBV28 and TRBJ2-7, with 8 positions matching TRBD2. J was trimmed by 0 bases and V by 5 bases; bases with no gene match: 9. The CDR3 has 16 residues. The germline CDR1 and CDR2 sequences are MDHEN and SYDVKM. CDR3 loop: CASSPALGLVSYEQYF. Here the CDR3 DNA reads TGTGCCAGCAGTCCCGCCCTGGGACTAGTCTCCTACGAGCAGTACTTC.

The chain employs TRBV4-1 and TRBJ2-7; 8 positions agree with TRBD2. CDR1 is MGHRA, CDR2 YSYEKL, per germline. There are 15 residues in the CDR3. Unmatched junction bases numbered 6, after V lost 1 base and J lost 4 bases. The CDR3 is CASSQVRAGAYEQYF. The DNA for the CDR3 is TGCGCCAGCAGCCAAGTCCGAGCGGGAGCGTACGAGCAGTACTTC.